This is a list of T cell receptor beta chains from one sample in a study of regulatory T cells in long-lasting Graves disease. TCRdb fed the multiplex PCR reads into MiXCR, producing one record per CDR3 protein. Here the sample spans hundreds of thousands of distinct CDR3 sequences, around 21% being singletons. The source material was peripheral blood mononuclear cells (PBMCs), sampled when the disease was refractory, from a patient treated with antithyroid drugs. These receptors originate from a female donor with Graves disease. The CDR3 runs from the conserved cysteine through the conserved F or W. Fields, in order: V gene, D gene, J gene, CDR3 length, clone size, CDR3 protein, CDR3 DNA. A D gene is named only where the DNA matches it firmly. Clone size is not always given. Where it is, it says once, few, many or a class for expanded clones.

TRBV30	.	TRBJ2-5	12	.	CAWNTIVGTQYF	TGTGCCTGGAATACGATAGTCGGGACCCAGTACTTC
TRBV30	TRBD1	TRBJ1-6	14	.	CAWSSGGRDSPLHF	TGTGCCTGGAGTTCAGGGGGCCGGGATTCACCCCTCCACTTT
TRBV2	.	TRBJ2-7	13	many	CASNGKGAYEQYF	TGTGCCAGCAACGGGAAGGGGGCCTACGAGCAGTACTTC
TRBV10-3	TRBD1	TRBJ2-2	15	few	CAISAGQGASGELFF	TGTGCCATCTCCGCGGGACAGGGGGCGTCCGGGGAGCTGTTTTTT
TRBV2	.	TRBJ2-3	15	few	CASSVQGKVTDTQYF	TGTGCCAGCAGTGTTCAGGGGAAGGTGACAGATACGCAGTATTTT
TRBV15	.	TRBJ1-4	12	many	CATSRFNEKLFF	TGTGCCACCAGCAGATTTAATGAAAAACTGTTTTTT
TRBV28	TRBD1	TRBJ2-2	19	.	CASSFFLPHRGRRTGELFF	TGTGCCAGCAGTTTCTTCCTACCCCACAGGGGGCGGCGGACCGGGGAGCTGTTTTTT
TRBV28	.	TRBJ1-5	16	many	CASSLTGLAGNQPQHF	TGTGCCAGCAGTTTAACCGGATTGGCAGGCAATCAGCCCCAGCATTTT
TRBV20-1	.	TRBJ2-7	14	many	CSARERDTIYEQYF	TGCAGTGCTAGAGAACGGGACACCATCTACGAGCAGTACTTC
TRBV19	.	TRBJ1-2	14	.	CASSILQDNYGYTF	TGTGCCAGTAGTATACTACAAGATAACTATGGCTACACCTTC
TRBV5-4	TRBD1	TRBJ2-5	11	few	CAVSRGETQYF	TGTGCCGTCAGCAGGGGGGAGACCCAGTACTTC
TRBV3-1	.	TRBJ2-4	15	.	CASSQPGIAKNIQYF	TGTGCCAGCAGCCAGCCAGGGATCGCCAAAAACATTCAGTACTTC
TRBV28	.	TRBJ1-6	14	few	CASTGQGYNSPLHF	TGTGCCAGCACCGGACAAGGCTATAATTCACCCCTCCACTTT
TRBV4-1	.	TRBJ2-2	13	.	CASSQSTGGELFF	TGCGCCAGCAGCCAAAGCACTGGCGGGGAGCTGTTTTTT
TRBV28	TRBD2	TRBJ2-7	16	many	CATARGGGGTSYEQYF	TGTGCCACGGCGCGGGGGGGTGGGGGAACCTCCTACGAGCAGTACTTC
TRBV28	.	TRBJ2-3	15	.	CASSLRQGPLDTQYF	TGTGCCAGCAGTTTACGGCAGGGTCCCTTAGATACGCAGTATTTT
TRBV28	.	TRBJ2-2	15	.	CASSFGGLYTGELFF	TGTGCCAGCAGTTTCGGGGGACTTTACACCGGGGAGCTGTTTTTT
TRBV3-1	.	TRBJ1-1	14	many	CASSRPGENTEAFF	TGTGCCAGCAGCCGTCCGGGGGAGAACACTGAAGCTTTCTTT
TRBV28	TRBD2	TRBJ2-7	15	many	CASSWVGGSSYEQYF	TGTGCCAGCAGTTGGGTAGGCGGGAGCTCCTACGAGCAGTACTTC
TRBV20-1	TRBD1	TRBJ1-1	13	many	CSVPQGGRTEAFF	TGCAGTGTCCCACAGGGGGGACGCACTGAAGCTTTCTTT
TRBV29-1	.	TRBJ2-7	14	few	CSVEEPTDSYEQYF	TGCAGCGTTGAAGAGCCGACAGACTCCTACGAGCAGTACTTC
TRBV25-1	TRBD1	TRBJ1-1	16	.	CASSEWEGALNTEAFF	TGTGCCAGCAGTGAATGGGAGGGGGCCCTGAACACTGAAGCTTTCTTT
TRBV9	.	TRBJ2-7	15	.	CASSVDGSGAYEQYF	TGTGCCAGCAGCGTAGACGGGTCGGGAGCCTACGAGCAGTACTTC
TRBV7-8	TRBD1	TRBJ1-1	15	many	CASSPLTGANTEAFF	TGTGCCAGCAGCCCCTTGACAGGGGCAAACACTGAAGCTTTCTTT
TRBV5-1	TRBD2	TRBJ2-1	15	.	CASSLELAGFNEQLF	TGCGCCAGCAGCTTGGAACTAGCGGGATTCAATGAGCAGCTCTTC
TRBV19	.	TRBJ1-2	8	.	CASGFYTF	TGTGCCTCTGGGTTCTACACCTTC
TRBV7-8	TRBD1	TRBJ2-2	15	many	CASSFRQGYTGELFF	TGTGCCAGCAGCTTTAGACAGGGATACACCGGGGAGCTGTTTTTT
TRBV28	TRBD2	TRBJ2-2	18	.	CASSPPLGGRAATGELFF	TGTGCCAGCAGTCCACCCCTTGGCGGGAGGGCCGCGACCGGGGAGCTGTTTTTT
TRBV6-2/TRBV6-3	TRBD1	TRBJ1-1	13	.	CASSLRTGTEAFF	TGTGCCAGCAGTTTACGGACAGGCACTGAAGCTTTCTTT
TRBV24-1	.	TRBJ2-7	11	many	CATSDFYEQYF	TGTGCCACCAGTGATTTTTACGAGCAGTACTTC
TRBV3-1	.	TRBJ1-5	15	many	CASSQGTLSNQPQHF	TGTGCCAGCAGCCAAGGGACTCTAAGCAATCAGCCCCAGCATTTT
TRBV19	.	TRBJ2-7	12	few	CASSGSFYEQYF	TGTGCCAGTAGCGGGAGCTTCTACGAGCAGTACTTC
TRBV5-1	TRBD1	TRBJ2-2	16	.	CASSWDRGKGTGELFF	TGCGCCAGCAGCTGGGACAGGGGCAAGGGCACCGGGGAGCTGTTTTTT
TRBV28	.	TRBJ1-2	12	few	CASKPDTYGYTF	TGTGCCAGCAAACCCGACACCTATGGCTACACCTTC
TRBV20-1	.	TRBJ2-5	14	many	CSAVDTRMLETQYF	TGCAGTGCTGTGGACACCCGGATGCTTGAGACCCAGTACTTC
TRBV2	TRBD1	TRBJ2-7	16	many	CASSLRPGQGVGEQYF	TGTGCCAGCAGCCTTCGCCCGGGACAGGGGGTTGGCGAGCAGTACTTC
TRBV7-3	.	TRBJ2-5	14	few	CASSLLGQKETQYF	TGTGCCAGCAGCTTATTAGGGCAGAAAGAGACCCAGTACTTC
TRBV7-9	TRBD1	TRBJ1-2	13	many	CASSPTGIYGYTF	TGTGCCAGCAGTCCGACAGGGATCTATGGCTACACCTTC
TRBV7-2	.	TRBJ1-4	17	.	CASSLGGARGAREKLFF	TGTGCCAGCAGCTTAGGGGGCGCACGGGGGGCGAGGGAAAAACTGTTTTTT
TRBV13	.	TRBJ2-3	13	.	CASSLGNTDTQYF	TGTGCCAGCAGCTTAGGCAACACAGATACGCAGTATTTT
TRBV7-3	.	TRBJ2-2	15	once	CASSPAMVYTGELFF	TGTGCCAGCAGCCCAGCCATGGTTTACACCGGGGAGCTGTTTTTT